This TCR beta chain was recovered during a study of T cells in Graves' hyperthyroidism and ophthalmopathy. Fresh 10 ml peripheral blood yielded PBMCs. Trimming took 4 bases from V and 5 from J, leaving 11 bases between them. This CDR3 has 13 amino acids. CDR1 SGHAT and CDR2 FQNNGV come from the germline V gene. This clonotype has ten or more counts. Using RNA transcripts as the source, TCR beta CDR3 regions were amplified. Using the HTBI primer set, a first-round RT-PCR was run on the TCR CDR3. Via MiXCR, TCRdb re-called the multiplex PCR reads, giving one row per CDR3 protein. The sample holds 400,000 to 450,000 distinct CDR3 sequences, roughly 15% seen once.

The receptor was derived from a man aged 18 to 29 with Graves' ophthalmopathy. The rearrangement links TRBV11-2 to TRBJ1-1, with unresolved D. The sample comprised blood. The CDR3 region is CASSSDLDTEAFF. Here the CDR3 DNA reads TGTGCCAGCAGCTCAGACCTTGATACTGAAGCTTTCTTT.